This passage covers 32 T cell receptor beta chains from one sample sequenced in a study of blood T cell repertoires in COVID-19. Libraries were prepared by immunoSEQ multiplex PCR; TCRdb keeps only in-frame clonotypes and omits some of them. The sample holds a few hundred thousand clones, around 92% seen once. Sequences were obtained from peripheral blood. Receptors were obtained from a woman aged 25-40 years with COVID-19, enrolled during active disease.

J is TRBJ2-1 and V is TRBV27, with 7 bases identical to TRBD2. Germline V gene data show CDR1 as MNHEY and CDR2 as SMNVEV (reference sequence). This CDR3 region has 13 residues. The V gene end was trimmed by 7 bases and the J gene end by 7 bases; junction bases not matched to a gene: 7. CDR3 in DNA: TGTGCCAGCAAAAGCGGGGACCGGAATGAGCAGTTCTTC. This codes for CASKSGDRNEQFF.

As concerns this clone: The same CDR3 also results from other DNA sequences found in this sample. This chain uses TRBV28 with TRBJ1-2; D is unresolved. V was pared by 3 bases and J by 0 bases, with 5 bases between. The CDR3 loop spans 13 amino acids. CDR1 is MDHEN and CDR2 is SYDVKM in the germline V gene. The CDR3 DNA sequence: TGTGCCAGCAGTTTCGAGACTAACTATGGCTACACCTTC. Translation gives CASSFETNYGYTF.

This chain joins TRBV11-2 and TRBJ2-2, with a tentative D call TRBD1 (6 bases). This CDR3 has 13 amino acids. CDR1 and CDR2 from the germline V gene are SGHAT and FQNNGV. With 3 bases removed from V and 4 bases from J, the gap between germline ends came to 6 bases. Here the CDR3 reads CASSLGATGELFF. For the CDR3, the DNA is TGTGCCAGCAGCTTGGGGGCCACCGGGGAGCTGTTTTTT. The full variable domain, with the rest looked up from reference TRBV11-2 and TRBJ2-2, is EAGVAQSPRYKIIEKRQSVAFWCNPISGHATLYWYQQILGQGPKLLIQFQNNGVVDDSQLPKDRFSAERLKGVDSTLKIQPAKLEDSAVYLCASSLGATGELFFGEGSRLTVL.

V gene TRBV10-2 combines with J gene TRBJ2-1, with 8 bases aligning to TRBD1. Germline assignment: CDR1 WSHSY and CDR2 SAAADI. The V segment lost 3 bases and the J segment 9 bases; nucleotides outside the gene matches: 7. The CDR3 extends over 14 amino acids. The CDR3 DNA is TGCGCCAGCAGTGAACGGACAGGGCTATCTGAGCAGTTCTTC. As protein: CASSERTGLSEQFF.

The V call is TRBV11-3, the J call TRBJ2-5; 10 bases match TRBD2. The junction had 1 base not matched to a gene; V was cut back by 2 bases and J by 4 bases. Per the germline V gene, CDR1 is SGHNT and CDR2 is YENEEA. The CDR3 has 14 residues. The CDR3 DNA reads TGTGCCAGCAGCTTACTAGCGGGGGTAGAGACCCAGTACTTC. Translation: CASSLLAGVETQYF.

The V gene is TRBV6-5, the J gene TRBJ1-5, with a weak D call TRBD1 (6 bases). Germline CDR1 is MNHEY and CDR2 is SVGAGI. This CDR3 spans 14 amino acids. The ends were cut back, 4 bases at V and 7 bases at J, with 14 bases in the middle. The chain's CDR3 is CASSFQTGRQPQHF. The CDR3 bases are TGTGCCAGCAGTTTCCAAACAGGGCGCCAGCCCCAGCATTTT.

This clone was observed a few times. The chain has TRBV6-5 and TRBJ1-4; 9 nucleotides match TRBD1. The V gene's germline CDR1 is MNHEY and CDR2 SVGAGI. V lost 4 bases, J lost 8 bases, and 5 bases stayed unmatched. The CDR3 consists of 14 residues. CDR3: CASSSRDRAEKLFF. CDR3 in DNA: TGTGCCAGCAGTTCCCGGGACAGGGCCGAAAAACTGTTTTTT.

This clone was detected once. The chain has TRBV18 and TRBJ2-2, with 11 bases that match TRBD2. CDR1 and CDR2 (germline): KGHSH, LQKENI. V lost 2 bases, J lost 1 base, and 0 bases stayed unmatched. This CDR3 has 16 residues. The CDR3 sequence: CASSPGTSGNTGELFF. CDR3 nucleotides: TGTGCCAGCTCACCAGGGACTAGCGGGAACACCGGGGAGCTGTTTTTT.

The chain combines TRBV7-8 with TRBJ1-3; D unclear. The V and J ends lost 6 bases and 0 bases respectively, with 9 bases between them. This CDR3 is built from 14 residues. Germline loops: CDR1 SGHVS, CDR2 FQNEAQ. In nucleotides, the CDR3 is TGTGCCAGCAGGGACTCTATCTCTGGAAACACCATATATTTT. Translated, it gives CASRDSISGNTIYF. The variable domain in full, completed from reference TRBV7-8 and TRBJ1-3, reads GAGVSQSPRYKVAKRGQDVALRCDPISGHVSLFWYQQALGQGPEFLTYFQNEAQLDKSGLPSDRFFAERPEGSVSTLKIQRTQQEDSAVYLCASRDSISGNTIYFGEGSWLTVV.

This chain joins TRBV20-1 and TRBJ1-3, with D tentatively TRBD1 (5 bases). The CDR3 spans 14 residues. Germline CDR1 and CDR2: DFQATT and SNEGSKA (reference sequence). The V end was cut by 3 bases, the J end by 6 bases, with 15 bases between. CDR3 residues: CSASRSGTSNTIYF. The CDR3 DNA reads TGCAGTGCTAGTAGAAGCGGGACTTCAAACACCATATATTTT.

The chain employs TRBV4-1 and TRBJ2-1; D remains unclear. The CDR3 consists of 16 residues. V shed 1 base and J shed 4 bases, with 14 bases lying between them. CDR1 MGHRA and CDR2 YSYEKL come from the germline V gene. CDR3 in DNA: TGCGCCAGCAGCCAAGCCCCTTCGCCACAGTACAATGAGCAGTTCTTC. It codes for CASSQAPSPQYNEQFF.

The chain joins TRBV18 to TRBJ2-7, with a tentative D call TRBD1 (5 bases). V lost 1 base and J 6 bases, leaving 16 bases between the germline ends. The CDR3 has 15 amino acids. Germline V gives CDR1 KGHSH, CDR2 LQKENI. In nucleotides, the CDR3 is TGTGCCAGCTCACCACGCCTTCAGGGCAGCCCCGAGCAGTACTTC. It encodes CASSPRLQGSPEQYF. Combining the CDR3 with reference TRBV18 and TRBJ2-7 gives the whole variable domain NAGVMQNPRHLVRRRGQEARLRCSPMKGHSHVYWYRQLPEEGLKFMVYLQKENIIDESGMPKERFSAEFPKEGPSILRIQQVVRGDSAAYFCASSPRLQGSPEQYFGPGTRLTVT.

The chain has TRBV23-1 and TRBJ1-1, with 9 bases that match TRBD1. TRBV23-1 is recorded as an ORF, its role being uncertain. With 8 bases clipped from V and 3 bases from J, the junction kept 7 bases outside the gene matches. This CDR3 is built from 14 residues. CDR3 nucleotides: TGCGCCAGCGGCCGGGACAGGGATGACACTGAAGCTTTCTTT. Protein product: CASGRDRDDTEAFF.

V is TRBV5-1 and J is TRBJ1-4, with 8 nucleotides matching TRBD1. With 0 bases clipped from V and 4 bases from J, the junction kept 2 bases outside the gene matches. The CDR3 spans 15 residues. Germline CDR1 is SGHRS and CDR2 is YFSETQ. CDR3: CASSLETGVNEKLFF. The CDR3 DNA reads TGCGCCAGCAGCTTGGAGACAGGGGTTAATGAAAAACTGTTTTTT.

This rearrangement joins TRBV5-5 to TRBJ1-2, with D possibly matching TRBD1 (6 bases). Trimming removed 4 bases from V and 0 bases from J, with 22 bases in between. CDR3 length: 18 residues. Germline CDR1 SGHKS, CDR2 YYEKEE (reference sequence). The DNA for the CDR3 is TGTGCCAGCAGCCCTAAGGGGGTTATTGGCAGGCCTAACTATGGCTACACCTTC. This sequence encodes CASSPKGVIGRPNYGYTF.

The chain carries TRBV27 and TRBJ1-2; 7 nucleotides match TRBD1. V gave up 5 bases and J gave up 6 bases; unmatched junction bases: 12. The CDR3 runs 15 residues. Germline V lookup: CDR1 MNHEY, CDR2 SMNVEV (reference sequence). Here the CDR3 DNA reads TGTGCCAGCAGTACCTCCCAGACAGGGTTTCATGGCTACACCTTC. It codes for CASSTSQTGFHGYTF.

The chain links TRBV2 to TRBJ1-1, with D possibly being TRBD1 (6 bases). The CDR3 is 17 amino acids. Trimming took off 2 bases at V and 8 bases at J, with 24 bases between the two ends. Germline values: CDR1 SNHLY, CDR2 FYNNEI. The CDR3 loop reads CASSEPPGIGTRVEAFF. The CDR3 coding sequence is TGTGCCAGCAGTGAACCCCCTGGTATCGGGACACGGGTCGAAGCTTTCTTT.

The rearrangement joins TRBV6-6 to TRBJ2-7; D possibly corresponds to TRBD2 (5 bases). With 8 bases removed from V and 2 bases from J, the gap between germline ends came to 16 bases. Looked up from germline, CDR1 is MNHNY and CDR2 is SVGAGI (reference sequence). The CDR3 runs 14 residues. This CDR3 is CASGGGEAAYEQYF. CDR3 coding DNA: TGTGCCAGCGGCGGAGGTGAGGCAGCCTACGAGCAGTACTTC.

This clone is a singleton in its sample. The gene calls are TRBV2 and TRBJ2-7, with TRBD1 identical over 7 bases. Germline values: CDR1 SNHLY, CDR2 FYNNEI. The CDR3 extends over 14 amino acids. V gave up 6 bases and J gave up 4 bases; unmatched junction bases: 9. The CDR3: CASSTNRGRYEQYF. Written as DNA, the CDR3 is TGTGCCAGCAGCACAAACAGGGGTCGGTACGAGCAGTACTTC.

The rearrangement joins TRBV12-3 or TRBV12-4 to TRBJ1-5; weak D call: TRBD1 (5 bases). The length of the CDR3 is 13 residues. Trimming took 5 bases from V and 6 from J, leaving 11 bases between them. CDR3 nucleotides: TGTGCCAGCAGTGGGGCGGGGGGTCAGCCCCAGCATTTT. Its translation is CASSGAGGQPQHF.

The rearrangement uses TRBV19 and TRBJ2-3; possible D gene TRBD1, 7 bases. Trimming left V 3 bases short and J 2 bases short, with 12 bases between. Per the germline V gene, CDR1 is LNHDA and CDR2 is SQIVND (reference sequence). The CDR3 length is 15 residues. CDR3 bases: TGTGCCAGTAGTATTCAGGGGGGATACACAGATACGCAGTATTTT. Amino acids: CASSIQGGYTDTQYF.

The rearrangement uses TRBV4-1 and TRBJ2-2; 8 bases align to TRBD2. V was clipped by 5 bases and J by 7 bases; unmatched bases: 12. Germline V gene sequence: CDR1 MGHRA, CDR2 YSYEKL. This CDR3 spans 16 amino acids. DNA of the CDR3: TGCGCCAGCAGCAGACCCGCCGGCGGGGGGAACGGGGAGCTGTTTTTT. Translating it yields CASSRPAGGGNGELFF.

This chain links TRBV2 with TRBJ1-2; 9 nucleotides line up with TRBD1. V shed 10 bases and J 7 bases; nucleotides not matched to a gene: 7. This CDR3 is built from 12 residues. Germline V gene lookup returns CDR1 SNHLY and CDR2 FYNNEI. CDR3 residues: CAITGTGFGYTF. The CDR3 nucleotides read TGTGCCATCACCGGGACAGGGTTTGGCTACACCTTC.

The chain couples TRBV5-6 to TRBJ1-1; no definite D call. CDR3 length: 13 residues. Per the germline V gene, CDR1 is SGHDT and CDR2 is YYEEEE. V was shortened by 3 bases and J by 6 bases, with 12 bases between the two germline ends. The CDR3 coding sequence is TGTGCCAGCAGCTCCTATCTCGGGGCTGAAGCTTTCTTT. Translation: CASSSYLGAEAFF.

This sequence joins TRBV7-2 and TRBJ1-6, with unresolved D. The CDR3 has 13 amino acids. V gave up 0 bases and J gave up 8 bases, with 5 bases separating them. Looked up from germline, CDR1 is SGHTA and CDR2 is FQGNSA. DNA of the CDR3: TGTGCCAGCAGCTTAGCGCAGGATTCACCCCTCCACTTT. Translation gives CASSLAQDSPLHF. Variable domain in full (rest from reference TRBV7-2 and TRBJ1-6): GAGVSQSPSNKVTEKGKDVELRCDPISGHTALYWYRQSLGQGLEFLIYFQGNSAPDKSGLPSDRFSAERTGGSVSTLTIQRTQQEDSAVYLCASSLAQDSPLHFGNGTRLTVT.

The CDR3 nucleotides are TGTGCCAGCAGTTTCCGGACAGGGGGCTTATACGAGCAGTACTTC. Amino acids: CASSFRTGGLYEQYF. The rearrangement uses TRBV27 and TRBJ2-7, with 11 bases aligning to TRBD1. This CDR3 has 15 residues. The germline V gene encodes CDR1 MNHEY and CDR2 SMNVEV (reference sequence). V gave up 3 bases and J gave up 4 bases; unmatched junction bases: 5.

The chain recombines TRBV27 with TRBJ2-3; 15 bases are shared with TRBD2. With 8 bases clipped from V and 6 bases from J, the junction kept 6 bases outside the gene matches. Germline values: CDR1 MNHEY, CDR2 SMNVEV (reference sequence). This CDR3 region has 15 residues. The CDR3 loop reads CASGGTSGGRDTQYF. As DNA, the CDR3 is TGTGCCAGCGGAGGGACTAGCGGGGGGAGGGATACGCAGTATTTT.

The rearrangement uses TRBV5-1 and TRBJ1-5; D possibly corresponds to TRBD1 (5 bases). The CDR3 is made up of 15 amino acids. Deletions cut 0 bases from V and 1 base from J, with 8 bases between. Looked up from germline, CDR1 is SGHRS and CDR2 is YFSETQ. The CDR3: CASSLGQGSNQPQHF. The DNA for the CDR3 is TGCGCCAGCAGCTTGGGTCAGGGCAGCAATCAGCCCCAGCATTTT.

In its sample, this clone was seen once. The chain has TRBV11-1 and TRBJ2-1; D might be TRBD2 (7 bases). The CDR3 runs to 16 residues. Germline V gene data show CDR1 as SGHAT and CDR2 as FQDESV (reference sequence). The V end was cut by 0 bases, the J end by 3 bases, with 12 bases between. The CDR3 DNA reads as TGTGCCAGCAGCTTAGCCGGGGGGCGCATCTACAATGAGCAGTTCTTC. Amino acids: CASSLAGGRIYNEQFF.

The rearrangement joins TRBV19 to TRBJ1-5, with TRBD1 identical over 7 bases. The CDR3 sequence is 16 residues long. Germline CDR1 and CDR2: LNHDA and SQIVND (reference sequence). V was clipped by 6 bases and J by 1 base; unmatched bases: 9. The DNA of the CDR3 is TGTGCCAGTAGAGAAAGTTACAGGGGAAGCAATCAGCCCCAGCATTTT. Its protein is CASRESYRGSNQPQHF.

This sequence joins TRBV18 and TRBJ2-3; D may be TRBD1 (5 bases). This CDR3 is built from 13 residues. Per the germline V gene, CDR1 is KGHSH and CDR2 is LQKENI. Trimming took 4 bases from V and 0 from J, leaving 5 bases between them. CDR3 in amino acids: CASSRTSTDTQYF. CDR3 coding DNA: TGTGCCAGCTCACGGACAAGCACAGATACGCAGTATTTT.

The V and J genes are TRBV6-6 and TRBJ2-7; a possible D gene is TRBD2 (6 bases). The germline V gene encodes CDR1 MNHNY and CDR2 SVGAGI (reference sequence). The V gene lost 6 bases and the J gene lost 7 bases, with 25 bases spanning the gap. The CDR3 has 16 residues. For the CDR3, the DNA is TGTGCCAGCAGCCCCGGATTACGGGCGGCTGCGGGGGAGCAGTACTTC. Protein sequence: CASSPGLRAAAGEQYF.